Reported below is one T cell receptor (beta chain). This clone was seen just once. Which antigen it targets is not known. Per-base qualities were not stored, and no clone one base away is much larger. Relative to germline, V is missing 5 bases and J is missing 5 bases, with 11 bases of the junction outside any gene match. Inclusive of the bounding cysteine and phenylalanine, the CDR3 is 16 residues long. Just the 48-base CDR3 DNA is kept, in frame starting at base 1. CDR1 and CDR2 were assigned from the germline V gene as LGHNA and YSLEER. Sorted unstimulated T cells, along with proliferating T cells recovered from mixed lymphocyte reactions, underwent TCRbeta CDR3 sequencing. Fresh whole blood from around eleven HLA-typed healthy donors served as the source for isolating PBMCs. The data were obtained in a study of siplizumab effects on memory and regulatory T cells (dated by TCRdb to 2018 to 2020). A note on the overall study: The effect of the anti-CD2 antibody siplizumab on alloreactive T-cell subsets was examined in allogeneic mixed lymphocyte reactions constructed from human PBMCs. The full study reports these points: Roughly 80-95% of proliferating CD4+ or CD8+ clones could not be assigned a naive or memory phenotype. Because sequences at frequencies below about 10^-5 were poorly captured, only a minor fraction of alloreactive clones could be mapped back to unstimulated subsets. Siplizumab significantly lowered the cumulative frequency of alloreactive sequences that could be traced to unstimulated CD4+ memory T cells. In reactions with siplizumab, an average of roughly 69% of mappable alloreactive CD4+ clones were Treg-derived, compared with 26.9% in control reactions. Unstimulated naive T cells appeared more diverse than memory T cells, and naive cells seemed to contribute substantially to the alloresponse. Whether proliferating Tregs from siplizumab cultures actually had suppressive function was not functionally confirmed.

Receptor amplification or capture employed the immunoSEQ multiplex PCR assay. The deep sequencing platform assayed some 90,000 TCR templates per sample. Genomic DNA extracted from sorted T cells was the material used for TCRbeta CDR3 sequencing. In the authors' own workflow: The R programming language was used for the clonal analysis of the TCRbeta CDR3 data. Comparing unstimulated samples against CFSE-low samples taken after the reaction was how alloreactive CD4+ and CD8+ clones were defined. Regulatory or non-regulatory origin of alloreactive CD4+ clones was assigned by matching sequences to the sorted unstimulated Treg and non-Treg repertoires. TCRdb obtained this table from immuneACCESS and retained in-frame rearrangements with V and J assigned. These tables miss some clones; where compared with another copy, unresolved V genes account for less than half of the shortfall, and the remainder is unexplained. For V, J and clone size, that table is used; D and trimming come from the DNA. Present in this sample are about 100,000 clones, approximately 92% of which were seen just once. The top ten clones comprise around 0.15% of the sample.

This TCR derives from a human donor in good health. The receptor chain draws on TRBV4-3 and TRBJ2-2, with TRBD2 matching 7 junction bases. The sample comprised CD4+ T cells sorted from blood. The CDR3 region has the sequence CASSYLGRGGTGELFF. Here is the DNA: TGCGCCAGCAGCTATCTGGGGAGGGGTGGAACCGGGGAGCTGTTTTTT.